These T cell receptor beta chains were read from a single sample in a study of cytomegalovirus exposure and HLA in healthy donors. The table came from immunoSEQ multiplex PCR; TCRdb's copy has only in-frame clones and leaves some out. The data contain some 130,000 clones, around 79% of them singletons. Input material: PBMCs. The receptors stem from a man aged 40-55 years in good health and CMV-seropositive. Each CDR3 is given without its conserved first and last residue.

j_call	v_call	cdr3_aa
TRBJ2-3	TRBV9	ASSVQGNGADTQY
TRBJ2-2	TRBV12-5	ATLLAEDTGELF
TRBJ2-5	TRBV9	ASSLSGAGYQETQY
TRBJ2-1	TRBV19	ASGTGGNNEQF
TRBJ1-6	TRBV19	ASNTGQGISPLH
TRBJ1-4	TRBV4-2	ASSHKEGTNEKLF
TRBJ2-2	TRBV19	ASSGTGNTGELF
TRBJ2-3	TRBV30	AWKEGGTTDTQY
TRBJ1-4	TRBV15	ATSRDAGAYDLF
TRBJ1-2	TRBV5-1	ASSPGQGGYGYT
TRBJ2-3	TRBV7-2	ASRSASGRSTDTQY
TRBJ2-5	TRBV7-8	ASSPAGSGSGETQY
TRBJ1-3	TRBV7-9	ASSLQGGGNTIY
TRBJ2-1	TRBV10-3	AHSGREGYNEQF
TRBJ2-7	TRBV27	ASSFRQSYEQY
TRBJ1-2	TRBV7-9	ASSLAYTGVNYGYT
TRBJ1-1	TRBV19	ASSIRRVTEAF
TRBJ2-1	TRBV11-2	ASSYLAGDYNEQF
TRBJ2-7	TRBV9	ASSAAGTLSYEQY
TRBJ2-3	TRBV28	ASSSASGSTDTQY
TRBJ2-7	TRBV29-1	SVDGQDTYEQY
TRBJ2-2	TRBV29-1	SASLEFPLTGELF
TRBJ2-1	TRBV5-1	ASSLATGGIYEQF
TRBJ2-7	TRBV30	AWSVRDSGSREQY
TRBJ1-1	TRBV6-5	ASAGQGDTEAF